At least ten counts were recorded for the clone carrying this T cell receptor beta chain. J lost 7 bases, V lost 5 bases, and 16 bases had no gene match. The CDR3 contains 17 residues. The germline V gene has CDR1 MGHRA and CDR2 YSYEKL. The data were taken from a study of CD8 T cells in ankylosing spondylitis. It was by quantitative 5'-RACE with molecular barcodes that TCR beta libraries were made. TCRdb reprocessed the 5' RACE reads with MiXCR, giving one entry per CDR3 protein. Of about 240,000 distinct CDR3 sequences in the sample, about 10% were seen once. The receptor was derived from a male donor with ankylosing spondylitis or in good health (not recorded which). This rearrangement joins TRBV4-1 to TRBJ1-5; 8 nucleotides agree with TRBD1. Sequenced: blood, either unsorted or a sorted T cell fraction (not recorded which). CDR3 amino acids: CASSDRARQGASQPQHF. The CDR3 DNA reads as TGCGCCAGCAGCGACCGTGCTCGGCAGGGGGCTTCGCAGCCCCAGCATTTT.